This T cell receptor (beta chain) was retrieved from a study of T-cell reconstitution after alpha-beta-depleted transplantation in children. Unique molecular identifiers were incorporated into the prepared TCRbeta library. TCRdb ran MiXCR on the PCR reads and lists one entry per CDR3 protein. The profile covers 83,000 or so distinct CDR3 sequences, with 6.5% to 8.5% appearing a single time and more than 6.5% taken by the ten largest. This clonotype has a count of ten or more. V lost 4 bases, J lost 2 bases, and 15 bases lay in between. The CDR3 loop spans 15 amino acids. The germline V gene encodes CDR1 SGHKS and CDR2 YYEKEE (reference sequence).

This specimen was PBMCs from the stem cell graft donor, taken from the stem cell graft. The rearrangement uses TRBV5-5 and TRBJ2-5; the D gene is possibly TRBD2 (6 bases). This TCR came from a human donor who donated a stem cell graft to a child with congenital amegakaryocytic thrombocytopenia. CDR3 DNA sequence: TGTGCCAGCAGCCGGTACTCGGGGGAACAAGAGACCCAGTACTTC. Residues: CASSRYSGEQETQYF.